The 2 T cell receptor beta chains below come from one sample, sequenced in a study of blood T cells in healthy people across ages. Next came a second PCR, run for about 7 to 12 cycles, which used a sample-barcoded 5' primer along with a J-beta primer mix. MiXCR, applied by TCRdb to the 5' RACE reads, yields one record per CDR3 protein. Of around 650,000 distinct CDR3 sequences in the sample, less than 45% were seen once. Material for sequencing was blood. These receptors were collected from an elderly man in good health.

The rearrangement uses TRBV7-9 and TRBJ2-7; D remains unclear. This CDR3 has 13 residues. CDR1 and CDR2 (germline): SEHNR, FQNEAQ (reference sequence). The V end lost 5 bases, the J end lost 2 bases, and 10 bases lay between the germline ends. CDR3 sequence reads: CASSGRNPYEQYF. The CDR3 coding sequence is TGTGCCAGCAGCGGGCGGAATCCCTACGAGCAGTACTTC. The variable domain in full, completed from reference TRBV7-9 and TRBJ2-7, reads DTGVSQNPRHKITKRGQNVTFRCDPISEHNRLYWYRQTLGQGPEFLTYFQNEAQLEKSRLLSDRFSAERPKGSFSTLEIQRTEQGDSAMYLCASSGRNPYEQYFGPGTRLTVT.

This clonotype was counted only a few times. The chain combines TRBV7-6 with TRBJ2-1; D unclear. The better agreement between TRBJ2-7 and the DNA end casts doubt on the J call. The germline gives CDR1 SGHVS, CDR2 FNYEAQ. The CDR3 length is 13 residues. CDR3 region: CASSFQQYNEQYF. DNA of the CDR3: TGTGCCAGCAGCTTTCAGCAGTACAATGAGCAGTACTTC.